The next 21 T cell receptor beta chains were all read from a single sample in a study of T cell changes during pregnancy in multiple sclerosis. Repertoires were generated with immunoSEQ multiplex PCR, while TCRdb's copy carries only in-frame clones and drops some. Here the sample spans over 45,000 clones, 70% to 90% being singletons. This specimen consisted of CD4+ T cells from peripheral blood mononuclear cells, obtained in the first trimester of pregnancy. The receptors derive from a female donor with multiple sclerosis, enrolled in a pregnancy study.

The chain combines TRBV27 with TRBJ2-4, with TRBD2 matching over 10 bases. The trim removed 2 bases at V and 0 bases at J, leaving 7 bases unmatched. This CDR3 region has 18 residues. Per germline, CDR1 MNHEY and CDR2 SMNVEV (reference sequence). The CDR3 sequence is CASSLAASGGLAKNIQYF. The CDR3, as DNA: TGTGCCAGCAGTTTAGCTGCTAGCGGGGGCCTAGCCAAAAACATTCAGTACTTC.

Here the CDR3 DNA reads TGTGCCAGCAGCCCACGGGGACTAGCGGGAGGCTACGAGCAGTACTTC. It specifies CASSPRGLAGGYEQYF. The chain employs TRBV14 and TRBJ2-7, with 15 bases fitting TRBD2. The CDR3 loop spans 16 amino acids. Germline V gene sequence: CDR1 SGHDN, CDR2 FVKESK. Trimming cost V 4 bases and J 3 bases; bases outside gene matches: 4.

This clone was counted between two and nine times. This chain uses TRBV6-5 with TRBJ1-1, with a weak D call TRBD1 (5 bases). From germline, CDR1 is MNHEY and CDR2 SVGAGI. The V gene lost 2 bases and the J gene lost 4 bases, with 8 bases spanning the gap. CDR3 length: 13 amino acids. DNA for the CDR3: TGTGCCAGCAGTTACACAGGTTCCACTGAAGCTTTCTTT. It specifies CASSYTGSTEAFF.

V and J are TRBV19 and TRBJ1-2; 9 bases map to TRBD1. Losses at the gene ends were 4 bases for V and 8 bases for J; bases not matched to a gene: 11. CDR3 length equals 15 residues. The V gene's germline CDR1 is LNHDA and CDR2 SQIVND (reference sequence). The DNA for the CDR3 is TGTGCCAGTAGTAGCCGGGACAGGGTAGGGAAAGGCTACACCTTC. This translates into CASSSRDRVGKGYTF.

The chain joins TRBV27 to TRBJ1-1, with D tentatively TRBD1 (6 bases). The CDR3 contains 14 residues. V was shortened by 5 bases and J by 4 bases, with 14 bases between the two germline ends. Germline V gives CDR1 MNHEY, CDR2 SMNVEV (reference sequence). In nucleotides, the CDR3 is TGTGCCAGCAGTCCAACAGGGCCGGGCACTGAAGCTTTCTTT. Amino acid sequence: CASSPTGPGTEAFF.

The chain links TRBV4-1 to TRBJ1-2; 8 positions agree with TRBD1. V lost 0 bases, J lost 7 bases, and 10 bases stayed unmatched. This CDR3 spans 16 amino acids. Germline V gives CDR1 MGHRA, CDR2 YSYEKL. The CDR3 protein is CASSQEATGGIGGYTF. CDR3 in DNA: TGCGCCAGCAGCCAAGAAGCAACAGGGGGAATAGGTGGCTACACCTTC.

V and J are TRBV7-2 and TRBJ1-5; 10 bases are a match to TRBD1. In germline, CDR1 is SGHTA, CDR2 FQGNSA. CDR3 size: 15 residues. The J segment lost 2 bases and the V segment lost 5 bases, leaving 3 bases of the junction unmatched. This CDR3 is CASSLGQGRNQPQHF. DNA of the CDR3: TGTGCCAGCAGCCTGGGACAGGGGCGCAATCAGCCCCAGCATTTT.

This rearrangement joins TRBV19 to TRBJ2-3; 9 bases fit TRBD2. This CDR3 has 16 residues. Germline loops: CDR1 LNHDA, CDR2 SQIVND (reference sequence). Trimming cost V 6 bases and J 3 bases; bases outside gene matches: 10. CDR3 DNA sequence: TGTGCCAGTAGAGGAGGGTGGGGACTAGCAACAGATACGCAGTATTTT. Translating it yields CASRGGWGLATDTQYF.

V gene TRBV15 combines with J gene TRBJ2-2, with TRBD2 identical over 9 bases. Germline V gives CDR1 LNHNV, CDR2 YYDKDF (reference sequence). This CDR3 is 17 amino acids long. J lost 5 bases, V lost 3 bases, and 10 bases had no gene match. CDR3 loop: CATSSKSLSGRTGELFF. CDR3 in DNA: TGTGCCACCAGCAGTAAATCCCTTAGCGGGAGAACCGGGGAGCTGTTTTTT. The full variable domain, rest sourced from reference TRBV15 and TRBJ2-2, is DAMVIQNPRYQVTQFGKPVTLSCSQTLNHNVMYWYQQKSSQAPKLLFHYYDKDFNNEADTPDNFQSRRPNTSFCFLDIRSPGLGDTAMYLCATSSKSLSGRTGELFFGEGSRLTVL.

This sequence joins TRBV7-2 and TRBJ1-2; 7 positions match TRBD1. The germline CDR1 and CDR2 sequences are SGHTA and FQGNSA. Losses at the gene ends were 1 base for V and 8 bases for J; bases not matched to a gene: 4. This CDR3 has 13 amino acids. The CDR3 coding sequence is TGTGCCAGCAGCTTAGATAGGGGGCTCGGCTACACCTTC. Translation: CASSLDRGLGYTF.

This clone was found once. The chain employs TRBV5-1 and TRBJ1-1; 7 nucleotides line up with TRBD1. The CDR3 is 14 residues long. V lost 2 bases and J lost 1; bases outside the gene matches: 2. Looked up from germline, CDR1 is SGHRS and CDR2 is YFSETQ. CDR3 region: CASSFRQGNTEAFF. For the CDR3, the DNA is TGCGCCAGCAGCTTTCGACAGGGGAACACTGAAGCTTTCTTT.

The V call is TRBV27, the J call TRBJ2-1, with 10 bases fitting TRBD1. With 5 bases clipped from V and 4 bases from J, the junction kept 11 bases outside the gene matches. The CDR3 runs 17 residues. The germline gives CDR1 MNHEY, CDR2 SMNVEV (reference sequence). The CDR3 sequence is CASSNGTGAFLYNEQFF. CDR3 in DNA: TGTGCCAGCAGTAACGGGACAGGGGCGTTTTTATACAATGAGCAGTTCTTC.

The chain employs TRBV27 and TRBJ2-3, with D possibly TRBD2 on 5 matching bases. The CDR3 is 17 residues long. CDR1 is MNHEY and CDR2 is SMNVEV in the germline V gene (reference sequence). The V gene lost 6 bases and the J gene lost 6 bases, with 25 bases spanning the gap. DNA of the CDR3: TGTGCCAGCAGGGGCGGCGCGGCGGGCCAATCGGGGGATACGCAGTATTTT. Its protein product is CASRGGAAGQSGDTQYF.

The chain combines TRBV11-2 with TRBJ1-1, with 8 bases matching TRBD1. This CDR3 has 18 residues. The germline V gene has CDR1 SGHAT and CDR2 FQNNGV. Trimming removed 2 bases from V and 3 bases from J; junction bases left unmatched: 14. This chain's CDR3 is CASSLRGRGRAADTEAFF. DNA for the CDR3: TGTGCCAGCAGCTTAAGGGGCAGGGGGCGAGCAGCGGACACTGAAGCTTTCTTT. Full variable domain (rest looked up from reference TRBV11-2 and TRBJ1-1): EAGVAQSPRYKIIEKRQSVAFWCNPISGHATLYWYQQILGQGPKLLIQFQNNGVVDDSQLPKDRFSAERLKGVDSTLKIQPAKLEDSAVYLCASSLRGRGRAADTEAFFGQGTRLTVV.

In its sample, this clone was seen once. The rearrangement uses TRBV27 and TRBJ2-1, with D perhaps matching TRBD1 (5 bases). The CDR3 sequence is 13 residues long. The V gene's germline CDR1 is MNHEY and CDR2 SMNVEV (reference sequence). V was pared by 2 bases and J by 3 bases, with 5 bases between. CDR3 sequence: CASSLRGYNEQFF. The CDR3, as DNA: TGTGCCAGCAGTTTAAGGGGCTACAATGAGCAGTTCTTC.

The genes are TRBV5-5 and TRBJ2-7; D is possibly TRBD2 (5 bases). CDR1 and CDR2 (germline): SGHKS, YYEKEE (reference sequence). V lost 2 bases and J lost 2, with 11 bases in between. The CDR3 spans 14 residues. The CDR3 DNA reads as TGTGCCAGCAGCTTTCCCGGGATCGCCTACGAGCAGTACTTC. This translates into CASSFPGIAYEQYF.

The CDR3 here is CASSLPGTGGPGDTQYF. The CDR3 DNA sequence: TGCGCCAGCAGCTTACCAGGGACAGGGGGTCCCGGAGATACGCAGTATTTT. The chain employs TRBV5-1 and TRBJ2-3; 11 bases fit TRBD1. From germline, CDR1 is SGHRS and CDR2 YFSETQ. The V segment lost 2 bases and the J segment 5 bases; nucleotides outside the gene matches: 10. The CDR3 covers 17 residues.

This chain links TRBV7-8 with TRBJ2-6, with a possible D match to TRBD2 (5 bases). V shed 6 bases and J shed 6 bases, with 15 bases lying between them. This CDR3 comprises 15 residues. Germline lookup yields CDR1 SGHVS and CDR2 FQNEAQ. In nucleotides, the CDR3 is TGTGCCAGCAGACGCACGGCCGGGGAGGCCAACGTCCTGACTTTC. It yields the protein CASRRTAGEANVLTF.

There are a few counts of this clone. The CDR3 reads CASSPGQDHGYTF. The CDR3 region has the DNA TGCGCCAGCAGCCCCGGACAGGATCATGGCTACACCTTC. V usage is TRBV4-1 and J usage is TRBJ1-2; 7 nucleotides align to TRBD1. With 4 bases clipped from V and 6 bases from J, the junction kept 5 bases outside the gene matches. Looked up from germline, CDR1 is MGHRA and CDR2 is YSYEKL. There are 13 residues in the CDR3.

V is TRBV5-1 and J is TRBJ2-1, with TRBD2 matching 8 bases. The trim removed 4 bases at V and 0 bases at J, leaving 3 bases unmatched. The length of the CDR3 is 15 residues. Germline V gene lookup returns CDR1 SGHRS and CDR2 YFSETQ. CDR3 region: CASSLSGVSYNEQFF. As DNA, the CDR3 is TGCGCCAGCAGCCTTAGCGGGGTCTCCTACAATGAGCAGTTCTTC. The whole variable domain, filled in from reference TRBV5-1 and TRBJ2-1, reads KAGVTQTPRYLIKTRGQQVTLSCSPISGHRSVSWYQQTPGQGLQFLFEYFSETQRNKGNFPGRFSGRQFSNSRSEMNVSTLELGDSALYLCASSLSGVSYNEQFFGPGTRLTVL.

This chain links TRBV15 with TRBJ2-3; D is uncertain. CDR3 length: 15 amino acids. Trimming took off 0 bases at V and 0 bases at J, with 7 bases between the two ends. CDR1 and CDR2 from the germline V gene are LNHNV and YYDKDF (reference sequence). In nucleotides, the CDR3 is TGTGCCACCAGCAGAGATTCATTTAGCACAGATACGCAGTATTTT. As protein: CATSRDSFSTDTQYF.